This T cell receptor (beta chain) was sequenced in a study of blood T cell repertoires in COVID-19. Background on the study: Both acute and convalescent COVID-19 samples were obtained from the United States, Italy and Spain.

The CDR3 totals 14 residues. V was shortened by 2 bases and J by 2 bases, with 9 bases between the two germline ends. Germline-derived CDR1 and CDR2 are MDHEN and SYDVKM. In the original analysis: The authors estimated nucleated cell counts from reference gene primer amplification. Sequencing used immunoSEQ multiplex PCR; TCRdb keeps in-frame clones, though not all of them. The DNA gave D and trimming, while V, J and clone size come from that table. The data contain about 81,000 clones, about 88% of them singletons. Sequencing input: peripheral blood. The receptor was isolated from a man aged 70 or older with active or convalescent COVID-19. The rearrangement links TRBV28 to TRBJ1-1; TRBD1 is a possible D gene (5 bases). The CDR3 region is CASSLPDSNTEAFF. As DNA, the CDR3 is TGTGCCAGCAGTTTACCCGACAGCAACACTGAAGCTTTCTTT.